This T cell receptor (beta chain) was recorded in a study of beta chain features in type 1 diabetes. Averaging about 120 mL, one heparinised blood draw was given by each donor. CD45RO/CCR7/CD25/CD127/CD95/CD27 separated CD4+ naive, central memory, regulatory and stem cell-like memory cells by sorting. Comment on this clone: What it binds is unknown.

General study findings and limits: Shorter TCRB CDR3s, moderately but significantly so, were found in Type 1 diabetes patients in all four CD4+ subsets.

Investigators reverse transcribed all isolated RNA, so they sequenced expressed TCRB transcripts. It was found that naive, central memory and regulatory T cell samples averaged about 3.57 million reads. Clones were read by immunoSEQ multiplex PCR, and TCRdb kept only the in-frame ones, dropping some. The sample carries some 150,000 clones, approximately 9.8% recorded once. This TCR came from a woman aged 35 to 49 in good health. The sequencing input was central memory CD4+ T cells from blood.

CDR3 coding DNA: TGTGCCAGCAGCCGCAGGACAGGCGGAGGAAACACCATATATTTT. Amino acid sequence: CASSRRTGGGNTIYF. V usage is TRBV7-2 and J usage is TRBJ1-3; 7 bases match TRBD1. V lost 5 bases and J lost 4; bases outside the gene matches: 8. The CDR3 length is 15 residues. The germline V gene encodes CDR1 SGHTA and CDR2 FQGNSA. The whole variable domain, filled in from reference TRBV7-2 and TRBJ1-3, reads GAGVSQSPSNKVTEKGKDVELRCDPISGHTALYWYRQSLGQGLEFLIYFQGNSAPDKSGLPSDRFSAERTGGSVSTLTIQRTQQEDSAVYLCASSRRTGGGNTIYFGEGSWLTVV.